The TCR beta chain described here comes from a study of blood T cell repertoires in COVID-19. This CDR3 has 17 amino acids. CDR1 and CDR2 from the germline V gene are SGDLS and YYNGEE. J lost 0 bases, V lost 3 bases, and 7 bases had no gene match. Source study methods: Counts of nucleated cells, estimated from reference gene primer amplification, were obtained. Using immunoSEQ multiplex PCR, the repertoire was profiled, and TCRdb retains in-frame clones only, with some absent. The DNA was the basis for D and trimming; V, J and clone size are from that table. The sample lists a few hundred thousand clones, about 88% occurring once.

The V gene is TRBV9, the J gene TRBJ2-2; TRBD1 agrees at 8 bases. The sequenced sample consisted of PBMCs or T cells enriched from blood (not recorded which). This TCR came from a woman younger than 30 who had recovered from COVID-19. For the CDR3, the DNA is TGTGCCAGCAGCGACGGCAGGACAGGGCCGAACACCGGGGAGCTGTTTTTT. This encodes CASSDGRTGPNTGELFF.